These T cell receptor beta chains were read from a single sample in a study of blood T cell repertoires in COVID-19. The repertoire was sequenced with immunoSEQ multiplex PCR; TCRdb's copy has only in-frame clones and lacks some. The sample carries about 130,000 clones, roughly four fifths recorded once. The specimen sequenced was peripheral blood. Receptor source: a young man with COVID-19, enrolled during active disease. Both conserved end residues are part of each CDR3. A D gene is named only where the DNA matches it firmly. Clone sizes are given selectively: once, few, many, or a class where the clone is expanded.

cdr3_aa: CASGLGGGGTIYF; cdr3_nt: TGTGCTAGTGGTTTGGGGGGAGGTGGCACCATATATTTT; clone_size: few; j_call: TRBJ1-3; d_call: -; v_call: TRBV12-5
cdr3_aa: CASSFGIYGYTF; cdr3_nt: TGTGCCAGCAGCTTCGGGATCTATGGCTACACCTTC; clone_size: -; j_call: TRBJ1-2; d_call: -; v_call: TRBV3-1/TRBV3-2
cdr3_aa: CASRSLGRSYEQYF; cdr3_nt: TGTGCCAGCAGATCCCTAGGGAGGTCCTACGAGCAGTACTTC; clone_size: -; j_call: TRBJ2-7; d_call: -; v_call: TRBV28
cdr3_aa: CSASPGTRRGDTQYF; cdr3_nt: TGCAGTGCTAGTCCCGGGACTAGAAGGGGAGATACGCAGTATTTT; clone_size: once; j_call: TRBJ2-3; d_call: TRBD2; v_call: TRBV20-1
cdr3_aa: CASSSGVMNTEAFF; cdr3_nt: TGTGCCAGCAGCTCCGGAGTCATGAACACTGAAGCTTTCTTT; clone_size: -; j_call: TRBJ1-1; d_call: -; v_call: TRBV11-1
cdr3_aa: CASTLSLSGANVLTF; cdr3_nt: TGTGCCAGCACTCTGAGCCTTTCTGGGGCCAACGTCCTGACTTTC; clone_size: -; j_call: TRBJ2-6; d_call: -; v_call: TRBV28
cdr3_aa: CASSLGASYEQYF; cdr3_nt: TGTGCCAGCAGTTTAGGAGCCTCTTACGAGCAGTACTTC; clone_size: -; j_call: TRBJ2-7; d_call: -; v_call: TRBV28
cdr3_aa: CASRRDISTLYNSPLHF; cdr3_nt: TGTGCCAGCAGACGGGACATCAGTACGTTATATAATTCACCCCTCCACTTT; clone_size: -; j_call: TRBJ1-6; d_call: -; v_call: TRBV5-8
cdr3_aa: CASSSQGYSNQPQHF; cdr3_nt: TGTGCCAGCAGTTCGCAGGGATATAGCAATCAGCCCCAGCATTTT; clone_size: -; j_call: TRBJ1-5; d_call: -; v_call: TRBV27
cdr3_aa: CASSTGTYSQETQYF; cdr3_nt: TGTGCCAGCAGCACCGGGACATATTCTCAAGAGACCCAGTACTTC; clone_size: -; j_call: TRBJ2-5; d_call: -; v_call: TRBV11-2
cdr3_aa: CASSLASVVLAGVEQFF; cdr3_nt: TGTGCCAGCAGCTTAGCGTCAGTGGTACTAGCGGGAGTTGAGCAGTTCTTC; clone_size: -; j_call: TRBJ2-1; d_call: TRBD2; v_call: TRBV11-2
cdr3_aa: CASRPTGGGYGYTF; cdr3_nt: TGTGCCAGCAGGCCTACAGGGGGCGGCTATGGCTACACCTTC; clone_size: -; j_call: TRBJ1-2; d_call: TRBD1; v_call: TRBV5-6
cdr3_aa: CASTDLGANYGYTF; cdr3_nt: TGTGCCAGCACCGACCTAGGAGCAAACTATGGCTACACCTTC; clone_size: -; j_call: TRBJ1-2; d_call: -; v_call: TRBV7-8
cdr3_aa: CASIPGWAGGEDGYTF; cdr3_nt: TGTGCCAGCATCCCCGGGTGGGCAGGGGGCGAGGATGGCTACACCTTC; clone_size: -; j_call: TRBJ1-2; d_call: TRBD1; v_call: TRBV7-8
cdr3_aa: CATKGVGEQYF; cdr3_nt: TGTGCCACCAAAGGGGTCGGCGAGCAGTACTTC; clone_size: -; j_call: TRBJ2-7; d_call: -; v_call: TRBV24-1
cdr3_aa: CASTGDLGASGNEQFF; cdr3_nt: TGCGCCAGCACCGGTGATTTAGGGGCGTCCGGAAATGAGCAGTTCTTC; clone_size: -; j_call: TRBJ2-1; d_call: -; v_call: TRBV4-1